These 7 T cell receptor beta chains originate from one sample sequenced in a study of spatial heterogeneity in lung cancer. Whole-study findings and limits: Tumoral mutation counts were tracked by counts of expanded intratumoral alpha and beta TCRs.

Their recognized antigens are unknown. From the 5' RACE reads, TCRdb called clonotypes with MiXCR, one entry per CDR3 protein. The sample consists of around 15,000 distinct CDR3 sequences, approximately 7% of them appearing once. As for time point: sample taken at primary tumor resection. The sequencing used lung tumor tissue, collected at surgery. The origin of the receptors is a female donor with early-stage non-small cell lung cancer.

The table lists this clonotype with many counts. The J gene is TRBJ2-3, the V gene TRBV11-3, with 10 bases identical to TRBD1. The CDR3 totals 15 residues. Germline CDR1 and CDR2: SGHNT and YENEEA. V shed 5 bases and J 4 bases; nucleotides not matched to a gene: 6. The CDR3 protein is CASSTRDRGADTQYF. CDR3 bases: TGTGCCAGCAGCACCCGGGACAGGGGAGCAGATACGCAGTATTTT.

As regards this clonotype: The junction departs from the called germline gene at one end, perhaps through a read error. The chain is built from TRBV20-1 and TRBJ2-5; D remains unclear. The germline V gene has CDR1 DFQATT and CDR2 SNEGSKA (reference sequence). This CDR3 spans 9 amino acids. The CDR3 DNA reads as TGCAGTGCTGGAGAGACCCAGTACTTC. This codes for CSAGETQYF.

A few counts support this clonotype. The J gene is TRBJ1-2, the V gene TRBV21-1; the D call in the table, TRBD1, was not verified against the DNA. TRBV21-1 is designated a pseudogene. The CDR3 is 14 amino acids. The CDR3, as DNA: TGTGCCATCGGACAGGGGGCTGAGAACTATGGCTACACCTTC. Residues: CAIGQGAENYGYTF.

This clonotype has a handful of counts. CDR3 protein: CASSPPYPGQGWTEAFF. The CDR3 region has the DNA TGTGCCAGCAGCCCCCCCTATCCGGGACAGGGGTGGACTGAAGCTTTCTTT. The V call is TRBV11-1, the J call TRBJ1-1; 10 nucleotides agree with TRBD1. The CDR3 runs 17 residues. Germline V CDR1 and CDR2: SGHAT, FQDESV (reference sequence). Germline trimming cut 5 bases from V and 5 bases from J; bases unmatched to any gene: 14.

The chain employs TRBV28 and TRBJ2-3; tentatively, D is TRBD1 (6 bases). Trimming removed 1 base from V and 3 bases from J, with 8 bases in between. This CDR3 is 14 amino acids long. CDR1 is MDHEN and CDR2 is SYDVKM in the germline V gene. This CDR3 reads CASSLFRGTDTQYF. In DNA, the CDR3 is TGTGCCAGCAGTTTATTTAGGGGGACAGATACGCAGTATTTT. The variable domain in full, with the rest retrieved from reference TRBV28 and TRBJ2-3, is DVKVTQSSRYLVKRTGEKVFLECVQDMDHENMFWYRQDPGLGLRLIYFSYDVKMKEKGDIPEGYSVSREKKERFSLILESASTNQTSMYLCASSLFRGTDTQYFGPGTRLTVL.

Many counts were recorded for this clonotype. In nucleotides, the CDR3 is TGTGCCAGCAGGACGGGAGACAGAAATAATTCACCCCTCCACTTT. This codes for CASRTGDRNNSPLHF. The chain is built from TRBV25-1 and TRBJ1-6, with a possible D match to TRBD1 (5 bases). V shed 6 bases and J shed 5 bases, with 14 bases lying between them. The CDR3 length is 15 residues. In germline, CDR1 is MGHDK, CDR2 SYGVNS.

This clonotype has at least ten counts. The V gene is TRBV3-1, the J gene TRBJ1-1, with 8 nucleotides matching TRBD1. The CDR3 has 12 residues. Germline-derived CDR1 and CDR2 are LGHDT and YNNKEL (reference sequence). The trim removed 1 base at V and 10 bases at J, leaving 2 bases unmatched. CDR3 nucleotides: TGTGCCAGCAGCCAAGGGACAGGGATAGCTTTCTTT. The encoded protein is CASSQGTGIAFF.